This TCR beta chain was documented in a study of PD-L1 blockade in urothelial cancer. Study details: Blood was analyzed 3 weeks (second dose) and 6 weeks after treatment start. Points from the study as a whole: Pretreatment peripheral blood TCR clonality that fell below the median predicted better survival among the patients studied.

Synthetic TCR analog templates were spiked into each PCR. The method was immunoSEQ multiplex PCR; TCRdb's version includes in-frame clones alone and lacks a portion of them. The table has around 66,000 clones, approximately 80% seen once. V was pared by 6 bases and J by 4 bases, with 13 bases between. This CDR3 is 14 amino acids long. Per germline, CDR1 SGHKS and CDR2 YYEKEE (reference sequence). About this clone: Antigen unknown.

The time point here: pretreatment peripheral blood. Metastatic or locally advanced urothelial carcinoma was present in the patients. The source is a man aged 65-85 years with urothelial cancer. The chain carries TRBV5-5 and TRBJ1-4; D perhaps matches TRBD1 (5 bases). The sequences come from PBMCs, collected around atezolizumab (anti-PD-L1) treatment. The DNA for the CDR3 is TGTGCCAGCAACACAACCGGGGGTAATGAAAAACTGTTTTTT. Its protein is CASNTTGGNEKLFF. The whole variable domain, remainder taken from reference TRBV5-5 and TRBJ1-4, is DAGVTQSPTHLIKTRGQQVTLRCSPISGHKSVSWYQQVLGQGPQFIFQYYEKEERGRGNFPDRFSARQFPNYSSELNVNALLLGDSALYLCASNTTGGNEKLFFGSGTQLSVL.